A single sample is the source of the 25 T cell receptor beta chains below, sequenced in a study of CD8 T cells in ankylosing spondylitis. Broader study findings: In ankylosing spondylitis blood, a motif of eight highly homologous TCR beta variants appeared characteristic.

MiXCR, run by TCRdb on the 5' RACE reads, gives a single entry per CDR3 protein. The sample holds 250,000 to 350,000 distinct CDR3 sequences, 7.5% to 9% seen once. Their antigens are not known. The material sequenced was blood, either unsorted or a sorted T cell fraction (not recorded which). These receptors were obtained from a male donor with ankylosing spondylitis.

The genes are TRBV7-9 and TRBJ2-1; tentatively, D is TRBD2 (6 bases). The V gene's germline CDR1 is SEHNR and CDR2 FQNEAQ (reference sequence). The CDR3 totals 17 residues. Trimming left V 1 base short and J 7 bases short, with 20 bases between. CDR3 DNA sequence: TGTGCCAGCAGCTTAGTCCTCGGGCAGGGAGGCCCTAATGAGCAGTTCTTC. It translates to CASSLVLGQGGPNEQFF. Using reference TRBV7-9 and TRBJ2-1 for the parts outside the CDR3, the full variable domain is DTGVSQNPRHKITKRGQNVTFRCDPISEHNRLYWYRQTLGQGPEFLTYFQNEAQLEKSRLLSDRFSAERPKGSFSTLEIQRTEQGDSAMYLCASSLVLGQGGPNEQFFGPGTRLTVL.

The count of this clonotype is one. The V gene is TRBV18, the J gene TRBJ2-4, with a possible D match to TRBD1 (6 bases). The germline gives CDR1 KGHSH, CDR2 LQKENI. Trimming left V 2 bases short and J 5 bases short, with 10 bases between. The CDR3 is made up of 14 amino acids. The DNA for the CDR3 is TGTGCCAGCTCACCAACGGGACAAGAAAACATTCAGTACTTC. Amino acids: CASSPTGQENIQYF.

This clonotype came up many times. The chain is built from TRBV15 and TRBJ2-3; no firm D call. Trimming pared 1 base from V and 0 bases from J, leaving 8 bases between. The CDR3 contains 15 residues. Germline V lookup: CDR1 LNHNV, CDR2 YYDKDF (reference sequence). The CDR3 bases are TGTGCCACCAGCAGAGGTTTAGGGAGCACAGATACGCAGTATTTT. Translated, it gives CATSRGLGSTDTQYF. Together with reference TRBV15 and TRBJ2-3, the CDR3 gives the full variable domain: DAMVIQNPRYQVTQFGKPVTLSCSQTLNHNVMYWYQQKSSQAPKLLFHYYDKDFNNEADTPDNFQSRRPNTSFCFLDIRSPGLGDTAMYLCATSRGLGSTDTQYFGPGTRLTVL.

This clonotype came up a few times. The chain recombines TRBV6-2 or TRBV6-3 with TRBJ1-5; D is uncertain. With 7 bases removed from V and 6 bases from J, the gap between germline ends came to 10 bases. Germline V gene data show CDR1 as MNHEY and CDR2 as SVGEGT. The length of the CDR3 is 12 residues. The CDR3 sequence is CASNEGVQPQHF. CDR3 bases: TGTGCCAGCAACGAGGGTGTTCAGCCCCAGCATTTT.

This clonotype was observed many times. The chain carries TRBV12-3 or TRBV12-4 and TRBJ1-5, with 10 bases fitting TRBD1. V gave up 6 bases and J gave up 5 bases; unmatched junction bases: 1. The CDR3 loop spans 13 amino acids. The CDR3, as DNA: TGTGCCAGCAGCGGACAGGGGGATCAGCCCCAGCATTTT. It specifies CASSGQGDQPQHF.

This clonotype turned up a few times. The rearrangement joins TRBV6-1 to TRBJ1-2; no firm D call. Trimming removed 0 bases from V and 7 bases from J, with 12 bases in between. The germline V gene has CDR1 MNHNS and CDR2 SASEGT. This CDR3 contains 14 residues. For the CDR3, the DNA is TGTGCCAGCAGTGAAGCGAAGTCAGATTTTGGCTACACCTTC. It codes for CASSEAKSDFGYTF.

This clonotype was observed at least ten times. The rearrangement joins TRBV29-1 to TRBJ2-7; no definite D call. Trimming stripped 0 bases from V and 7 bases from J, with 16 bases between. CDR3 length equals 14 residues. Germline CDR1 reads SQVTM; CDR2 reads ANQGSEA. For the CDR3, the DNA is TGCAGCGTTGAAGAGGCGTTCAGGCCTGAAGAGCAGTACTTC. Protein: CSVEEAFRPEEQYF.

This rearrangement joins TRBV14 to TRBJ2-7; TRBD2 might be the D (6 bases). This CDR3 has 13 amino acids. Trimming cost V 3 bases and J 6 bases, with 12 bases left between them. Germline V gives CDR1 SGHDN, CDR2 FVKESK. Here the CDR3 DNA reads TGTGCCAGCAGCCAGGCGAGGAGGGGCGAGCAGTACTTC. Its translation is CASSQARRGEQYF.

CDR3 in amino acids: CASSLLVQGTGELFF. Written as DNA, the CDR3 is TGTGCCAGCAGTTTATTGGTACAGGGGACCGGGGAGCTGTTTTTT. J is TRBJ2-2 and V is TRBV28; 7 positions match TRBD1. Germline loops: CDR1 MDHEN, CDR2 SYDVKM. V lost 1 base, J lost 5 bases, and 4 bases stayed unmatched. The CDR3 is 15 residues long.

This clonotype was recorded many times. The chain has TRBV5-1 and TRBJ2-2; 8 nucleotides align to TRBD1. Germline-derived CDR1 and CDR2 are SGHRS and YFSETQ. The CDR3 totals 18 residues. V gave up 4 bases and J gave up 1 base; unmatched junction bases: 12. CDR3 coding DNA: TGCGCCAGCAGCCCCCACAGGGGGTACATCCTGAACACCGGGGAGCTGTTTTTT. It is translated as CASSPHRGYILNTGELFF.

This clonotype was recorded once. The V gene is TRBV4-1, the J gene TRBJ2-2; the match to TRBD1 covers 12 bases. After removal of 1 base from V and 4 bases from J, the junction contained 4 bases not matched to a gene. In germline, CDR1 is MGHRA, CDR2 YSYEKL. The CDR3 is 17 residues long. This chain's CDR3 is CASSQAGGQGATGELFF. The CDR3 nucleotides read TGCGCCAGCAGCCAAGCGGGGGGACAGGGGGCCACCGGGGAGCTGTTTTTT.

This clonotype was observed many times. The chain combines TRBV4-2 with TRBJ2-1, with TRBD2 identical over 8 bases. V lost 0 bases, J lost 8 bases, and 9 bases stayed unmatched. The CDR3 is made up of 16 amino acids. CDR1 and CDR2 (germline): LGHNA, YNFKEQ. The CDR3 sequence is CASSQDLREDIYEQFF. The CDR3 DNA follows: TGTGCCAGCAGCCAAGATCTGCGGGAGGATATCTATGAGCAGTTCTTC.

The sample holds a few counts of this clonotype. This sequence joins TRBV9 and TRBJ2-2; 7 bases fit TRBD2. CDR1 and CDR2 from the germline V gene are SGDLS and YYNGEE. The trim removed 3 bases at V and 0 bases at J, leaving 5 bases unmatched. CDR3 length equals 16 residues. CDR3 DNA sequence: TGTGCCAGCAGCGCCGTAGCGGGTTCGAACACCGGGGAGCTGTTTTTT. This encodes CASSAVAGSNTGELFF.

This clonotype was observed a handful of times. The chain has TRBV15 and TRBJ2-7; 10 positions match TRBD1. The CDR3 extends over 16 amino acids. V shed 0 bases, J shed 3 bases, and the junction held 5 bases outside the gene matches. Germline CDR1 and CDR2: LNHNV and YYDKDF (reference sequence). CDR3 coding DNA: TGTGCCACCAGCAGAGAAGGGGGGACAGGGGTCTACGAGCAGTACTTC. This sequence encodes CATSREGGTGVYEQYF. The full variable domain, with the rest looked up from reference TRBV15 and TRBJ2-7, is DAMVIQNPRYQVTQFGKPVTLSCSQTLNHNVMYWYQQKSSQAPKLLFHYYDKDFNNEADTPDNFQSRRPNTSFCFLDIRSPGLGDTAMYLCATSREGGTGVYEQYFGPGTRLTVT.

The CDR3 protein is CSASPTNQPQHF. CDR3 coding DNA: TGCAGTGCTAGTCCGACCAATCAGCCCCAGCATTTT. This chain connects TRBV20-1 to TRBJ1-5; D not certain. The germline gives CDR1 DFQATT, CDR2 SNEGSKA (reference sequence). V lost 3 bases and J lost 3, with 6 bases in between. This CDR3 has 12 amino acids.

This clonotype was recorded a few times. The V gene is TRBV28, the J gene TRBJ2-3; 8 nucleotides line up with TRBD1. Germline CDR1 and CDR2: MDHEN and SYDVKM. V shed 8 bases, J shed 0 bases, and the junction held 1 base outside the gene matches. There are 13 residues in the CDR3. The chain's CDR3 is CASGDRSTDTQYF. The CDR3 DNA reads as TGTGCCAGCGGGGACAGGAGCACAGATACGCAGTATTTT.

This clonotype was counted many times. This sequence joins TRBV5-1 and TRBJ1-1, with 7 nucleotides matching TRBD1. Germline lookup yields CDR1 SGHRS and CDR2 YFSETQ. The CDR3 loop spans 14 amino acids. V dropped 2 bases and J dropped 2; count of bases not matched to a gene: 3. CDR3 region: CASSFTGDNTEAFF. The CDR3 region has the DNA TGCGCCAGCAGCTTCACAGGGGACAACACTGAAGCTTTCTTT.

In its sample, this clonotype was seen a few times. The V gene is TRBV12-3 or TRBV12-4, the J gene TRBJ2-7, with unresolved D. V shed 8 bases and J shed 0 bases, with 17 bases lying between them. This CDR3 region has 15 residues. CDR3 loop: CASSPTTLISYEQYF. CDR3 nucleotide sequence: TGTGCCAGCTCGCCAACGACACTCATCTCCTACGAGCAGTACTTC.

There are a few counts of this clonotype. The V call is TRBV29-1, the J call TRBJ2-3; D ambiguous. The CDR3 extends over 11 amino acids. Germline CDR1 SQVTM, CDR2 ANQGSEA. V was trimmed by 7 bases and J by 2 bases, leaving 7 bases between them. This chain's CDR3 is CSDVLTDTQYF. The DNA of the CDR3 is TGCAGCGATGTTCTCACAGATACGCAGTATTTT.

This clonotype was recorded a few times. The chain is built from TRBV28 and TRBJ2-7; D gene ambiguous. V gave up 6 bases and J gave up 2 bases, with 11 bases separating them. The V gene's germline CDR1 is MDHEN and CDR2 SYDVKM. The CDR3 runs 13 residues. For the CDR3, the DNA is TGTGCCAGCAGCCTCCCAGCCGCCTACGAGCAGTACTTC. As protein: CASSLPAAYEQYF.

This rearrangement joins TRBV3-1 to TRBJ1-1, with 9 bases aligning to TRBD1. Germline V gene data show CDR1 as LGHDT and CDR2 as YNNKEL (reference sequence). The CDR3 runs to 16 residues. V shed 1 base, J shed 4 bases, and the junction held 7 bases outside the gene matches. CDR3 loop: CASSQGYNRGLTEAFF. The CDR3 DNA reads TGTGCCAGCAGCCAAGGATACAACAGGGGGCTCACTGAAGCTTTCTTT.

This rearrangement joins TRBV20-1 to TRBJ2-7; the D gene could be TRBD1 or TRBD2 (6 bases each). V was cut by 1 base and J by 2 bases, with 12 bases left in between. The CDR3 loop spans 14 amino acids. From germline, CDR1 is DFQATT and CDR2 SNEGSKA (reference sequence). The CDR3 DNA is TGCAGTGCTAGAGTGACGGGGGCCGCCTACGAGCAGTACTTC. It specifies CSARVTGAAYEQYF.

This clonotype was recorded many times. The rearrangement links TRBV5-1 to TRBJ2-3, with 15 bases fitting TRBD2. This CDR3 contains 18 residues. Trimming at V came to 4 bases and at J to 3 bases, leaving 9 bases not matched to a gene. Germline-derived CDR1 and CDR2 are SGHRS and YFSETQ. The CDR3 nucleotides read TGCGCCAGCAGCCCCCGACCGGGACTAGCGGGAGGAACAGATACGCAGTATTTT. Translating it yields CASSPRPGLAGGTDTQYF.

This clonotype was counted a few times. The chain is built from TRBV4-2 and TRBJ2-3; D possibly corresponds to TRBD1 (6 bases). Looked up from germline, CDR1 is LGHNA and CDR2 is YNFKEQ. V lost 4 bases and J 0 bases, leaving 14 bases between the germline ends. This CDR3 has 16 residues. This CDR3 reads CASSLSGDSSTDTQYF. As DNA, the CDR3 is TGTGCCAGCAGCCTCTCAGGGGATTCTAGCACAGATACGCAGTATTTT.

The J gene is TRBJ2-7, the V gene TRBV28; D ambiguous. Germline CDR1 MDHEN, CDR2 SYDVKM. This CDR3 is 13 amino acids long. Trimming cost V 7 bases and J 6 bases, with 16 bases left between them. DNA for the CDR3: TGTGCCAGCACCACCCCGGGTCGAAGCGAGCAGTACTTC. Protein product: CASTTPGRSEQYF.